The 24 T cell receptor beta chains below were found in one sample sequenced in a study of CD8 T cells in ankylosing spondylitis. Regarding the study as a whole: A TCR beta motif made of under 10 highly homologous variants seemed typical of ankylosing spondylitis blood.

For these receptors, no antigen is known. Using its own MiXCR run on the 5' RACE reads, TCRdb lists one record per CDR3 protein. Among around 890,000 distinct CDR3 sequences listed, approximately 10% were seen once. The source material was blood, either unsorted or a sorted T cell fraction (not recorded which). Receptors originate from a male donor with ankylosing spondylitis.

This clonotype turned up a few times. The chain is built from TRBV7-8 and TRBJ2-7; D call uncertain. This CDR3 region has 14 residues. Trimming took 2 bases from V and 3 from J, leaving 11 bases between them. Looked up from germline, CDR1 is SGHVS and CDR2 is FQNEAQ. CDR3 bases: TGTGCCAGCAGCTTATTAATGAACAGCTACGAGCAGTACTTC. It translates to CASSLLMNSYEQYF.

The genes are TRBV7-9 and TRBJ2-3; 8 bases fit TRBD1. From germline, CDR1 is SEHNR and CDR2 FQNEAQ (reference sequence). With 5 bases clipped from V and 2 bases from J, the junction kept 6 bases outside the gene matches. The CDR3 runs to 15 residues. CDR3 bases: TGTGCCAGCAGCCCCCGACAGGGGTACACAGATACGCAGTATTTT. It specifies CASSPRQGYTDTQYF.

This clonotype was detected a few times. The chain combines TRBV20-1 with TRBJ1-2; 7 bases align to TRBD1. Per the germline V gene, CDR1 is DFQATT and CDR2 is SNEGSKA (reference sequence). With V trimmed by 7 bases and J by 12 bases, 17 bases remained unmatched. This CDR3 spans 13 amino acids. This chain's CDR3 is CSVFRTGSSRDTF. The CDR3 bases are TGCAGTGTTTTCCGGACAGGCTCCAGCAGGGACACCTTC.

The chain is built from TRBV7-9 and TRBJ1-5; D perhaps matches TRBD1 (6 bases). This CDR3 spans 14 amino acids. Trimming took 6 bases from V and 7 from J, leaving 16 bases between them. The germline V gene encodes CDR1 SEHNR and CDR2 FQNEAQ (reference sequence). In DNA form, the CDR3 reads TGTGCCAGCAGTCGGGGGGGCGCTTGGCAGCCCCAGCATTTT. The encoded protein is CASSRGGAWQPQHF.

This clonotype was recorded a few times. The CDR3 spells CASSSPWGQEVEQYF. CDR3 nucleotides: TGTGCCAGCAGTTCCCCCTGGGGACAGGAGGTCGAGCAGTACTTC. The chain is built from TRBV28 and TRBJ2-7; 8 nucleotides line up with TRBD1. V trimming: 4 bases; J trimming: 6 bases; junction bases outside the gene matches: 11. The CDR3 length is 15 residues. The germline gives CDR1 MDHEN, CDR2 SYDVKM.

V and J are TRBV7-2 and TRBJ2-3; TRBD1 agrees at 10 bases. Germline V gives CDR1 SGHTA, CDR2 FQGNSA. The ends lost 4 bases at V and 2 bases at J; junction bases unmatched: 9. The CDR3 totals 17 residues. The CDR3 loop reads CASSSRGTGAPTDTQYF. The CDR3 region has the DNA TGTGCCAGCAGCTCCCGAGGGACAGGGGCACCCACAGATACGCAGTATTTT.

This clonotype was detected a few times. The CDR3 loop reads CASSLNLAYRTYEQYF. The CDR3, as DNA: TGTGCCAGCAGCTTGAATTTAGCCTACCGTACCTACGAGCAGTACTTC. This chain connects TRBV5-5 to TRBJ2-7; no definite D call. The V end was cut by 1 base, the J end by 2 bases, with 16 bases between. Germline assignment: CDR1 SGHKS and CDR2 YYEKEE (reference sequence). The CDR3 contains 16 residues.

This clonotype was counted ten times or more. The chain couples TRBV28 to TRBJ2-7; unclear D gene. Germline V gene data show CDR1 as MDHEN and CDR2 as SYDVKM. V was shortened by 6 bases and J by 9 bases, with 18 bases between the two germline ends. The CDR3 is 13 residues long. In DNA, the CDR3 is TGTGCCAGCAGCACGGCACCTCTAATCGCGCAGTACTTC. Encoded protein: CASSTAPLIAQYF. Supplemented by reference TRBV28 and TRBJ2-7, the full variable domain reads DVKVTQSSRYLVKRTGEKVFLECVQDMDHENMFWYRQDPGLGLRLIYFSYDVKMKEKGDIPEGYSVSREKKERFSLILESASTNQTSMYLCASSTAPLIAQYFGPGTRLTVT.

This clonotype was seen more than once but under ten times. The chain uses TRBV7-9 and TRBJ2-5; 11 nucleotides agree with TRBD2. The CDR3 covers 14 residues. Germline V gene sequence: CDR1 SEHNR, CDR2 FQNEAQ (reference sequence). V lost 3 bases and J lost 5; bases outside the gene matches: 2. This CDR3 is CASSFVAGGETQYF. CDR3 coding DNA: TGTGCCAGCAGCTTTGTAGCGGGAGGGGAGACCCAGTACTTC.

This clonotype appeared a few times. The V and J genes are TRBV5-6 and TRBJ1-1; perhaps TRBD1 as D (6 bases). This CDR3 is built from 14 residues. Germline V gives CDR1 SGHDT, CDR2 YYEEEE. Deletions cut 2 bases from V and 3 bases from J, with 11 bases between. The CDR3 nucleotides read TGTGCCAGCAGCTTAACAGGGAGGGACACTGAAGCTTTCTTT. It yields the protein CASSLTGRDTEAFF. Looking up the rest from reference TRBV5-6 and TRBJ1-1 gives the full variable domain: DAGVTQSPTHLIKTRGQQVTLRCSPKSGHDTVSWYQQALGQGPQFIFQYYEEEERQRGNFPDRFSGHQFPNYSSELNVNALLLGDSALYLCASSLTGRDTEAFFGQGTRLTVV.

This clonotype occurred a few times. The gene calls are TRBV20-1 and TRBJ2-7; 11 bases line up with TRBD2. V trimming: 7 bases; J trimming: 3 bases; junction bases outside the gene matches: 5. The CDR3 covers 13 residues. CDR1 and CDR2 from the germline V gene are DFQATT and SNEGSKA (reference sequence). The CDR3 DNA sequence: TGCAGTGGCACGACTAGCGGGGTCTACGAGCAGTACTTC. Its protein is CSGTTSGVYEQYF.

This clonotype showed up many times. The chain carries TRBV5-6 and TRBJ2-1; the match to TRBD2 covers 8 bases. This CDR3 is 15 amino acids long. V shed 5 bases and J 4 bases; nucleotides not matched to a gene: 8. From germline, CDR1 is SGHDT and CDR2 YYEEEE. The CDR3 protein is CASSLGSGVYNEQFF. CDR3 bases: TGTGCCAGCAGTCTGGGTAGCGGGGTTTACAATGAGCAGTTCTTC. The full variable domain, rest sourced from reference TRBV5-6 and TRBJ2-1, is DAGVTQSPTHLIKTRGQQVTLRCSPKSGHDTVSWYQQALGQGPQFIFQYYEEEERQRGNFPDRFSGHQFPNYSSELNVNALLLGDSALYLCASSLGSGVYNEQFFGPGTRLTVL.

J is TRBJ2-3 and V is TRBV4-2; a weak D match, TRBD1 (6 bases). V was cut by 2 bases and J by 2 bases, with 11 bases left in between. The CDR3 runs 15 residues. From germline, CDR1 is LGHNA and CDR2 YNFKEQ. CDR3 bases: TGTGCCAGCAGCCAAACAGGGTTTCACACAGATACGCAGTATTTT. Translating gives CASSQTGFHTDTQYF.

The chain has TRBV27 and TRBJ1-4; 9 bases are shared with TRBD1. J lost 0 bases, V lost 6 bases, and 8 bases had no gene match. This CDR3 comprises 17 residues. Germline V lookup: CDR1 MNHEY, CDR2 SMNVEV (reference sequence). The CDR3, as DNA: TGTGCCAGCAGGGGACAGGGTTTGCTTCCAACTAATGAAAAACTGTTTTTT. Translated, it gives CASRGQGLLPTNEKLFF.

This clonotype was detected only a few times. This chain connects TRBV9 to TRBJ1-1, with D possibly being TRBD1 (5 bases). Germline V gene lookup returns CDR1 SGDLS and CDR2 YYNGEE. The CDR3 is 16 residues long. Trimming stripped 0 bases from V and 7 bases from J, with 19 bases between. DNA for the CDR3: TGTGCCAGCAGCGTAGGGCCCCCACAAATAAGGGGTGAAGCTTTCTTT. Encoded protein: CASSVGPPQIRGEAFF.

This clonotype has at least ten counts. CDR3 region: CASLAPNGFYEQYF. CDR3 sequence (DNA): TGTGCCAGCCTAGCGCCCAATGGATTTTACGAGCAGTACTTC. This chain joins TRBV28 and TRBJ2-7; maybe TRBD2 (6 bases). Germline assignment: CDR1 MDHEN and CDR2 SYDVKM. Trimming removed 8 bases at V and 4 bases at J, with 18 bases between. The CDR3 consists of 14 residues.

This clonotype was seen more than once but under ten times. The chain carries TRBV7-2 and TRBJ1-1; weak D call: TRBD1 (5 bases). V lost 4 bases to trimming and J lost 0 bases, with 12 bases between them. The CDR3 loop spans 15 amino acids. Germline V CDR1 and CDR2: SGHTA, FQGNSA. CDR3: CASSSRDGLNTEAFF. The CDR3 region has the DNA TGTGCCAGCAGCTCCCGGGACGGCCTGAACACTGAAGCTTTCTTT.

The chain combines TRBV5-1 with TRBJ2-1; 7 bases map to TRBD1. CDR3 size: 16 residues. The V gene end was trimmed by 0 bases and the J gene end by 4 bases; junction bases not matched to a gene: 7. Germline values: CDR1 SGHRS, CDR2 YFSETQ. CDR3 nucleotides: TGCGCCAGCAGCTTGGGAGGGGGCGCGGGTTACAATGAGCAGTTCTTC. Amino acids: CASSLGGGAGYNEQFF.

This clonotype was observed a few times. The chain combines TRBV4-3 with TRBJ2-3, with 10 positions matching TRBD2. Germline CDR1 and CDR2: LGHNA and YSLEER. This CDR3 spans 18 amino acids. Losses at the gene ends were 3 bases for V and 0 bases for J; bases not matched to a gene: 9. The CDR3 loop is CASSQAIASGSSTDTQYF. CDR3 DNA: TGCGCCAGCAGCCAGGCGATTGCTAGCGGGAGTAGCACAGATACGCAGTATTTT.

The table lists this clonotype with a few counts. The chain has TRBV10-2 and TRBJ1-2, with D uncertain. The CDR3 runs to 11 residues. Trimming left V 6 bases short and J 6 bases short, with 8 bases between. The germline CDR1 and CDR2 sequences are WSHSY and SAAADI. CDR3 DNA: TGCGCCAGCAGAAACGGGGATGGCTACACCTTC. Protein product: CASRNGDGYTF.

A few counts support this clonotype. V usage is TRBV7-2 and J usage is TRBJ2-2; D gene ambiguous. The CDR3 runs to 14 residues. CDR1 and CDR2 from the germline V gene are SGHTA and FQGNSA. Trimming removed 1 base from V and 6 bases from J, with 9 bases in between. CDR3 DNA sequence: TGTGCCAGCAGCTTAGTTCCGGTTCCCGGGGAGCTGTTTTTT. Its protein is CASSLVPVPGELFF.

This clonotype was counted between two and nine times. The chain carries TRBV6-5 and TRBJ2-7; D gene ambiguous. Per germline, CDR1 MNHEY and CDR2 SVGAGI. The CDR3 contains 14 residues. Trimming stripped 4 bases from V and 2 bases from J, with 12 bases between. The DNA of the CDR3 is TGTGCCAGCAGTTCCTCCGGGCTTGCCTACGAGCAGTACTTC. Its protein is CASSSSGLAYEQYF.

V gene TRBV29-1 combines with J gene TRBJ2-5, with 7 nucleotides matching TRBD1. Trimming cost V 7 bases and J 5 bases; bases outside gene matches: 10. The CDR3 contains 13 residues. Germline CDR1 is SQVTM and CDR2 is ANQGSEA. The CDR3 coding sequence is TGCAGCGGGAGAAGCAGGGGGACGGAGACCCAGTACTTC. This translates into CSGRSRGTETQYF.

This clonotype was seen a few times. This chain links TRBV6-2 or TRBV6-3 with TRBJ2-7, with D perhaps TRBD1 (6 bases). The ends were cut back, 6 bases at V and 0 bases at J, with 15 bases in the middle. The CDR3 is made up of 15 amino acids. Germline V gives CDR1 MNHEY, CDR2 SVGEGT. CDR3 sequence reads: CASSRNRDSSYEQYF. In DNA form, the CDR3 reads TGTGCCAGCAGCCGCAACAGGGATAGCTCCTACGAGCAGTACTTC.